These T cell receptor beta chains were read from a single sample in a study of blood T cell repertoires in COVID-19. Sequencing was performed with immunoSEQ multiplex PCR; in TCRdb, only in-frame clones are kept and a portion is missing. Found here are around 240,000 clones, roughly 86% of them singletons; the top ten hold just over 3%. Sequencing was done on a sample of peripheral blood. The receptors stem from a woman in her 30s who had recovered from COVID-19. Each CDR3 is given with its conserved first and last residue. D genes are given only for firm matches. Size values are once, few and many counts, or a class for expanded clones, and some rows have none.

clone_size	v_call	d_call	j_call	cdr3_nt	cdr3_aa
-	TRBV2	-	TRBJ1-5	TGTGCCAGCAGTGAAGTGTGGCAGGGAAGTCAGCCCCAGCATTTT	CASSEVWQGSQPQHF
once	TRBV5-1	TRBD1	TRBJ2-3	TGCGCCAGCAGCCCTGGGGCAGGGGGCCGTGCAGATACGCAGTATTTT	CASSPGAGGRADTQYF
-	TRBV7-2	-	TRBJ1-1	TGTGCCAGCAGCTCGACGCGGATGAACACTGAAGCTTTCTTT	CASSSTRMNTEAFF
-	TRBV5-5	-	TRBJ2-7	TGTGCCAGCAGCTTCCCTGGTAGCGGAAACTACGAGCAGTACTTC	CASSFPGSGNYEQYF
-	TRBV9	-	TRBJ1-2	TGTGCCAGCAGCGCCGACATTTACTATGGCTACACCTTC	CASSADIYYGYTF
-	TRBV6-5	TRBD1	TRBJ1-2	TGTGCCAGCAGTTCGAGACAGGGGGCATACTATGGCTACACCTTC	CASSSRQGAYYGYTF
-	TRBV11-2	-	TRBJ1-2	TGTGCCAGCAGCTTAGGACGGAGACCCAATGGCTACACCTTC	CASSLGRRPNGYTF
-	TRBV5-1	TRBD2	TRBJ2-1	TGCGCCAGCAGTCGGGAGGGTGCTAAGGGCTACAATGAGCAGTTCTTC	CASSREGAKGYNEQFF
-	TRBV19	TRBD1	TRBJ1-5	TGTGCCAGTAGCGGGACAGGCAATCAGCCCCAGCATTTT	CASSGTGNQPQHF
-	TRBV11-2	TRBD1	TRBJ2-5	TGTGCCAGCAGCTTAGGGCCCACCGGGACAGGGACAGAGACCCAGTACTTC	CASSLGPTGTGTETQYF
-	TRBV4-1	TRBD2	TRBJ2-5	TGCGCCAGCAGCCAAGGGTCAGGGAGCGGGGGGGCGGTGGAGACCCAGTACTTC	CASSQGSGSGGAVETQYF
-	TRBV5-5	-	TRBJ2-4	TGTGCCAGCAGCTTTGTAGCCGCATCTAAAAACATTCAGTACTTC	CASSFVAASKNIQYF
-	TRBV5-1	TRBD2	TRBJ2-5	TGCGCCAGTGCATGGGGTAGCGGGGGCCTTCGGGAGACCCAGTACTTC	CASAWGSGGLRETQYF
-	TRBV5-4	TRBD1	TRBJ2-2	TGTGCCAGCAGCTTTACGGACAGGGGGCTTAACGGGGAGCTGTTTTTT	CASSFTDRGLNGELFF
-	TRBV11-2	-	TRBJ1-1	TGTGCCAGCAGCCGGGTGGACGGACTTGAAGCTTTCTTT	CASSRVDGLEAFF
-	TRBV6-2/TRBV6-3	TRBD2	TRBJ2-7	TGTGCCAGCAGTCGGGGACTAACCTACGAGCAGTACTTC	CASSRGLTYEQYF
-	TRBV12-1	-	TRBJ1-5	TGTGCCAGCAGCTTGTACAGGGTACAAAATCAGCCCCAGCATTTT	CASSLYRVQNQPQHF
few	TRBV12-3/TRBV12-4	-	TRBJ1-5	TGTGCCAGCAGTTTGCAAGGGGGAAACCCCCAGCATTTT	CASSLQGGNPQHF
-	TRBV7-7	TRBD2	TRBJ2-3	TGTGCCAGCAGCTCGGCCAGCGGGATGGCCGGAGATACGCAGTATTTT	CASSSASGMAGDTQYF
once	TRBV12-5	-	TRBJ1-3	TGTGCTAGTGGTTTGGGGCAGGGCGGAAACACCATATATTTT	CASGLGQGGNTIYF
-	TRBV19	-	TRBJ1-5	TGTGCCAGTAGTAGGGGGCTCAATCAGCCCCAGCATTTT	CASSRGLNQPQHF
-	TRBV6-2/TRBV6-3	-	TRBJ2-1	TGTGCCAGCAGCCGACAGGGACTTTACAATGAGCAGTTCTTC	CASSRQGLYNEQFF
-	TRBV19	-	TRBJ2-3	TGTGCCAGTAGTATAAACGGCGGGGCGACAGATACGCAGTATTTT	CASSINGGATDTQYF
-	TRBV18	TRBD2	TRBJ2-7	TGTGCCAGCTCCCCCGGGACTAGCGGGGGGTCCTACGAGCAGTACTTC	CASSPGTSGGSYEQYF
-	TRBV6-5	-	TRBJ1-2	TGTGCCAGCACCCTAATGATAGGGGGGGAGAATGGCTACACCTTC	CASTLMIGGENGYTF
-	TRBV4-3	-	TRBJ2-7	TGCGCCAGCAGCCAAGAACAGGACATCTCCTACGAGCAGTACTTC	CASSQEQDISYEQYF
-	TRBV24-1	TRBD1	TRBJ1-6	TGTGCCACCGTCTTTCGGGACAGGAGTCCGAGCTCCTATAATTCACCCCTCCACTTT	CATVFRDRSPSSYNSPLHF
-	TRBV10-3	-	TRBJ1-2	TGTGCCATCAGTGAGTCGAGCTGGGGGGTGGACTATGGCTACACCTTC	CAISESSWGVDYGYTF
few	TRBV5-1	TRBD1	TRBJ1-1	TGCGCCAGCAGAGCCGGGACAGCGAACACTGAAGCTTTCTTT	CASRAGTANTEAFF
-	TRBV11-2	-	TRBJ2-3	TGTGCCAGCAGCATCAACACAGATACGCAGTATTTT	CASSINTDTQYF
-	TRBV28	TRBD1	TRBJ1-1	TGTGCCAGCAGTTTGCAGGGGGGGAACACTGAAGCTTTCTTT	CASSLQGGNTEAFF
few	TRBV6-2/TRBV6-3	-	TRBJ1-5	TGTGCCAGCAGTTCGCCCATCACGAGAAGCAATCAGCCCCAGCATTTT	CASSSPITRSNQPQHF
-	TRBV4-3	-	TRBJ1-4	TGCGCCAGCAGCCAGTCGATGACAGCAACTAATGAAAAACTGTTTTTT	CASSQSMTATNEKLFF
-	TRBV7-2	TRBD1	TRBJ1-2	TGTGCCAGCAGCTTAAGACAGGGGGTGAACTATGGCTACACCTTC	CASSLRQGVNYGYTF
-	TRBV5-1	TRBD2	TRBJ2-5	TGCGCCAGCAGCTTGACTAGCGGGGGCCAAGAGACCCAGTACTTC	CASSLTSGGQETQYF
once	TRBV27	-	TRBJ2-2	TGTGCCAGCAGTTTTATCAGGGCCACCGGGGAGCTGTTTTTT	CASSFIRATGELFF
-	TRBV15	-	TRBJ2-7	TGTGCCACCAGCGCGTTTACGCCAACCTACGAGCAGTACTTC	CATSAFTPTYEQYF
-	TRBV21-1	-	TRBJ2-6	TGTGCCAGCAGCAACAGGGTCGTGGTCTCTGGGGCCAACGTCCTGACTTTC	CASSNRVVVSGANVLTF
-	TRBV27	TRBD2	TRBJ2-1	TGTGCCAGCAGGGCGGGGGGCGATGAGCAGTTCTTC	CASRAGGDEQFF
once	TRBV18	TRBD1	TRBJ1-2	TGTGCCAGCTCACCACTCGGGACAGGGGGGAACGACTATGGCTACACCTTC	CASSPLGTGGNDYGYTF
once	TRBV4-3	TRBD1	TRBJ2-7	TGCGCCAGCAGCCAACACCGGGACAGGGCCCCCTACGAGCAGTACTTC	CASSQHRDRAPYEQYF
-	TRBV10-3	-	TRBJ1-1	TGTGCCTCGATACACCAGGTGGGGAGCGCTGAAGCTTTCTTT	CASIHQVGSAEAFF
-	TRBV7-3	-	TRBJ2-3	TGTGCCAGCAGCTTATTGGGTCGAGGGAGGTATGCAGATACGCAGTATTTT	CASSLLGRGRYADTQYF
-	TRBV7-3	TRBD1	TRBJ1-2	TGTGCCAGCAGCTCGGATGGGACAGGCTACTATGGCTACACCTTC	CASSSDGTGYYGYTF
-	TRBV10-3	TRBD1	TRBJ1-2	TGTGCCATCAGTCCGGACAGGGGAGTGGATGGCTACACCTTC	CAISPDRGVDGYTF
-	TRBV7-2	TRBD2	TRBJ2-7	TGTGCCAGCAGCTTAGGGGGCGGGGGTTTCACCTACGAGCAGTACTTC	CASSLGGGGFTYEQYF
-	TRBV21-1	-	TRBJ1-2	TGTGCCAGCAGCAACCGGGACAGGGGCGACTATGGCTACACCTTC	CASSNRDRGDYGYTF